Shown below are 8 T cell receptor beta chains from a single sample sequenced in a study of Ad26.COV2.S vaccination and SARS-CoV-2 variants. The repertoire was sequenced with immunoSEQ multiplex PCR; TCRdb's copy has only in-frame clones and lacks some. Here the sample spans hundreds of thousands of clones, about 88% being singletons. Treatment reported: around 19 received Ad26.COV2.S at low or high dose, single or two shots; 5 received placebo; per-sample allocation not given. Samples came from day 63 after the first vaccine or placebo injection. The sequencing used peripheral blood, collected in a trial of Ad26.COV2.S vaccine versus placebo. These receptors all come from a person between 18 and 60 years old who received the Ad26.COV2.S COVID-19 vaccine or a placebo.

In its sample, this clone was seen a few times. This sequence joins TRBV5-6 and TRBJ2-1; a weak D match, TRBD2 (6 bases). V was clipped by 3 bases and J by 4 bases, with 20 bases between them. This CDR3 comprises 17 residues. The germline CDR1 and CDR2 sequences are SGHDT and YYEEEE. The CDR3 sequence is CASSWGLREPPYNEQFF. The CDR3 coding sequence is TGTGCCAGCAGCTGGGGCTTACGGGAGCCCCCTTACAATGAGCAGTTCTTC. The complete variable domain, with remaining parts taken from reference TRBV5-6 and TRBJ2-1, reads DAGVTQSPTHLIKTRGQQVTLRCSPKSGHDTVSWYQQALGQGPQFIFQYYEEEERQRGNFPDRFSGHQFPNYSSELNVNALLLGDSALYLCASSWGLREPPYNEQFFGPGTRLTVL.

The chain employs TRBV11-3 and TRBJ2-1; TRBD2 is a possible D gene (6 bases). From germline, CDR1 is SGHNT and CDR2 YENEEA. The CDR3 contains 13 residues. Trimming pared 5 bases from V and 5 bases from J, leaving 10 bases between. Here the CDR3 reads CASSHLANNEQFF. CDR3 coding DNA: TGTGCCAGCAGCCACCTAGCGAACAATGAGCAGTTCTTC.

The CDR3 DNA follows: TGTGCCAGCAGAGAGACGGGGAGCTACGAGCAGTACTTC. Translation: CASRETGSYEQYF. The gene calls are TRBV6-5 and TRBJ2-7; D may be TRBD2 (5 bases). Germline CDR1 is MNHEY and CDR2 is SVGAGI. CDR3 size: 13 residues. V was shortened by 6 bases and J by 3 bases, with 12 bases between the two germline ends.

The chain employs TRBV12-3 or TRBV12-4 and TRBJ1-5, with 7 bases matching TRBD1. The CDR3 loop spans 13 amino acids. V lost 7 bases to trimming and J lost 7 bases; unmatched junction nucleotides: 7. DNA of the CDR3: TGTGCCAGCACCCCAGGGGGGTACCAGCCCCAGCATTTT. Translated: CASTPGGYQPQHF.

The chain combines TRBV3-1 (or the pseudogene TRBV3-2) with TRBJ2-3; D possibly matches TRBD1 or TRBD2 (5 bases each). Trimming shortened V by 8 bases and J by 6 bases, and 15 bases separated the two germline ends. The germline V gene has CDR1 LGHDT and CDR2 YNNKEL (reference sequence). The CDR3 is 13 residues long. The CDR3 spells CASSSQGADTQYF. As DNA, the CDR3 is TGTGCCAGCTCTTCTCAGGGAGCGGATACGCAGTATTTT.

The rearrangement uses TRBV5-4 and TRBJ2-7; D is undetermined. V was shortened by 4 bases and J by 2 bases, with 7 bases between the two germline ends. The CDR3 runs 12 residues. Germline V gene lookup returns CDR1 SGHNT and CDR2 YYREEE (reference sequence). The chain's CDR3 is CASSIITYEQYF. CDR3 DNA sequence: TGTGCCAGCAGCATAATAACCTACGAGCAGTACTTC.

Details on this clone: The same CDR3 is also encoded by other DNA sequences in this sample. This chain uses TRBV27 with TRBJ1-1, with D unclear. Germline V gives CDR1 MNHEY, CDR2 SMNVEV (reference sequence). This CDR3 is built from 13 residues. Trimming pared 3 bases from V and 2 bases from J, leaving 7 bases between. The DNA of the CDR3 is TGTGCCAGCAGTTTTCGGGGAAACACTGAAGCTTTCTTT. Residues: CASSFRGNTEAFF.

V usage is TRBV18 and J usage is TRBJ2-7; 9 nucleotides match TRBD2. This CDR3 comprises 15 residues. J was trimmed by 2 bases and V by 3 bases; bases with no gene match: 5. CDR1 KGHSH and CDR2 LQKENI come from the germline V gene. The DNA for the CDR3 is TGTGCCAGCTCACCGGCGGGACTAGCACCCTACGAGCAGTACTTC. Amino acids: CASSPAGLAPYEQYF.